This T cell receptor beta chain is drawn from a study of T cell responses to AZD1222 COVID-19 vaccine. General observations from the study: It was only after the peak T cell response that any repertoires were sampled.

V lost 6 bases, J lost 0 bases, and 17 bases lay in between. This CDR3 comprises 16 residues. CDR1 is LGHDT, CDR2 YNNKEL, per germline (reference sequence). Clones were read by immunoSEQ multiplex PCR, and TCRdb kept only the in-frame ones, dropping some. This sample has 15,000 to 20,000 clones, with more than 70% found just once. A word on this clone: Its antigen is unknown.

The TCR comes from an adult who received the AZD1222 COVID-19 vaccine. The source material was peripheral blood, sampled 28 days after the second AZD1222 dose. This chain connects TRBV3-1 (or the pseudogene TRBV3-2) to TRBJ1-2; weak D call: TRBD1 (5 bases). The CDR3 protein is CASRRLGAAANYGYTF. CDR3 coding DNA: TGTGCCAGCAGACGCCTTGGGGCCGCAGCTAACTATGGCTACACCTTC.